The clone carrying this TCR beta chain was counted once. Antigen unknown. This record belongs to a study of OX40 agonist ivuxolimab in advanced cancers. Study-level information: Intravenous ivuxolimab was administered to patients every 2 weeks at 0.01 to 10 mg/kg. Patients were 82.7% male with ages roughly 20 to 85, mean about 65.

Repertoires were generated with immunoSEQ multiplex PCR, while TCRdb's copy carries only in-frame clones and drops some. The sample includes 70,000 or so clones, 92% seen only once; the top ten take approximately 8%. Germline trimming cut 6 bases from V and 3 bases from J; bases unmatched to any gene: 23. Looked up from germline, CDR1 is MRHNA and CDR2 is SNTAGT. This CDR3 region has 19 residues. Study findings and constraints: Researchers report that CD8+ T cells had, on average, more expanded clones than CD4+. Clonal expansion by week 6 occurred in CD4+ and CD8+ blood T cells (at 0.1 to 3.0 mg/kg).

The sample was CD4+ or CD8+ T cells sorted from blood, taken in a trial of the OX40 agonist ivuxolimab. The chain employs TRBV6-4 and TRBJ2-7, with 7 bases that match TRBD1. The sequence derives from an adult with an advanced solid tumor such as melanoma, head and neck, liver or kidney cancer. CDR3 region: CASRYLFPGQTPPFYEQYF. DNA of the CDR3: TGTGCCAGCAGGTACTTATTCCCGGGACAGACCCCTCCTTTCTACGAGCAGTACTTC.